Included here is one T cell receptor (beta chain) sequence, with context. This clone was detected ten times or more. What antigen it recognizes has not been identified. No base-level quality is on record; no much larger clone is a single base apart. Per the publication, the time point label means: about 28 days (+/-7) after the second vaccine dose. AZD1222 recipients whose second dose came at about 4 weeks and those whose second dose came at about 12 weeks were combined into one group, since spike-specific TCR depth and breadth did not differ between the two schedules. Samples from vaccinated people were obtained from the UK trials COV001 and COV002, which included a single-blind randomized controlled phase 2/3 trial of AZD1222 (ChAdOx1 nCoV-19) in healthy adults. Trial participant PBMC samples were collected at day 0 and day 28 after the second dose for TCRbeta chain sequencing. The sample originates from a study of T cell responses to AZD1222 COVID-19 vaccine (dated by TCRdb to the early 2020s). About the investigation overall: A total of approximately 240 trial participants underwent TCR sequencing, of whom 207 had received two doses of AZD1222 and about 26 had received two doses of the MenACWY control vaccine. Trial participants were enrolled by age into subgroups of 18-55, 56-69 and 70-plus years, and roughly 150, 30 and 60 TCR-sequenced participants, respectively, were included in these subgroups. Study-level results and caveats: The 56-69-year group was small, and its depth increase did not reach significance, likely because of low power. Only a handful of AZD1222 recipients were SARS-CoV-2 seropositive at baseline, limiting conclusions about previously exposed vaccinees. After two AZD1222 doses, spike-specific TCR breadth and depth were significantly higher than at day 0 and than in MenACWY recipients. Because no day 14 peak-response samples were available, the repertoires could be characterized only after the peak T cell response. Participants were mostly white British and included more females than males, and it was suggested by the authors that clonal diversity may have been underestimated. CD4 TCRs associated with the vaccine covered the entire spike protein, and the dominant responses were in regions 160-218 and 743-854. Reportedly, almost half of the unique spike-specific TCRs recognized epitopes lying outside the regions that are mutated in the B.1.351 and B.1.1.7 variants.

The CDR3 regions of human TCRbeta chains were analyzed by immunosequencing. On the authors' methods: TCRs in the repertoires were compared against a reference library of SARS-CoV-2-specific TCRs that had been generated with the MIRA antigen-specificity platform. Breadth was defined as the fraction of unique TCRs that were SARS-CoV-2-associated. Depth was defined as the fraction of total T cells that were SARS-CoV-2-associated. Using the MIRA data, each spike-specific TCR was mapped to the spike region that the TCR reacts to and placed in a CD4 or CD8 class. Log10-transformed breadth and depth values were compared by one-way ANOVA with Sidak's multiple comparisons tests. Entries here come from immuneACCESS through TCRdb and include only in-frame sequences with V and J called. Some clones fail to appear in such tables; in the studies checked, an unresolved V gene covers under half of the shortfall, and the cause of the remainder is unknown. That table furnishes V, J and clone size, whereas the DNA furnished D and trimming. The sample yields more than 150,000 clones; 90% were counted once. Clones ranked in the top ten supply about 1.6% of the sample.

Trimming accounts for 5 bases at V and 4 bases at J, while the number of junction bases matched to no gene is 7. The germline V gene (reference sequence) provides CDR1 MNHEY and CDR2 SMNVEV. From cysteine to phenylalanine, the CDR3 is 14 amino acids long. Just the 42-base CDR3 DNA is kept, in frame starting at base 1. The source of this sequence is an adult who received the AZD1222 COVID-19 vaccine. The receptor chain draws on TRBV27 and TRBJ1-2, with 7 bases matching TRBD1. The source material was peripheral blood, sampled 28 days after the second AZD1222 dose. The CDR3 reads CASSPQGVVYGYTF. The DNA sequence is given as TGTGCCAGCAGTCCCCAGGGGGTTGTCTATGGCTACACCTTC.